Here is one T cell receptor beta chain with its context. Its cognate antigen is unknown. This same CDR3 is encoded by further DNA sequences in the sample. The entry originates in a study of shared clonotypes between healthy human individuals. Study outcomes and limitations: Shared clonotypes: about 5% naive CD4, about 3.5% naive CD8, around 2.4% memory CD4, roughly 0.4% memory CD8.

The germline gives CDR1 SGHTA, CDR2 FQGNSA. The CDR3 totals 13 residues. V trimming: 5 bases; J trimming: 5 bases; junction bases outside the gene matches: 3. The data were produced by immunoSEQ multiplex PCR, yet TCRdb's version contains in-frame clones alone and is incomplete. The data hold about 1.1 million clones, with 70% to 80% observed a single time. The sequence was obtained from a man aged 18 to 30 in good health. Some clones in this sample may be carry-over from other donors' samples. The sequencing input was memory CD4+ T cells from PBMCs. Subset defined: CD45RA-negative fraction. V gene TRBV7-2 combines with J gene TRBJ1-2, with 9 nucleotides matching TRBD1. Here the CDR3 DNA reads TGTGCCAGCAGCCCCGGACAGGGGTATGGCTACACCTTC. Its protein product is CASSPGQGYGYTF.